This T cell receptor (beta chain) was sequenced for a study of blood T cell repertoires in COVID-19. About the research overall: COVID-19 samples from acute and convalescent phases originated in the United States, Italy and Spain. PBMCs, B-cell-depleted T cells, or T cells were the source of the cDNA or gDNA that made up the material.

Authors' methods: Reference gene primer amplification in the assay estimated nucleated cell counts. Generated by immunoSEQ multiplex PCR, the TCRdb table keeps only in-frame clones and is missing some. V, J and clone size are taken as reported in that table, and D and trimming were inferred from the DNA itself. Among under 200,000 clones listed, approximately 90% were seen once. The sequence was collected from a man in his late teens or twenties with acute or convalescent COVID-19. Sequencing was carried out using peripheral blood.

The CDR3 here is CSASSSRLPYNEQFF. DNA for the CDR3: TGCAGTGCTAGTTCATCGCGACTCCCCTACAATGAGCAGTTCTTC. The rearrangement joins TRBV20-1 to TRBJ2-1; D is uncertain. The CDR3 is 15 amino acids. V was trimmed by 3 bases and J by 2 bases, leaving 14 bases between them. Germline V lookup: CDR1 DFQATT, CDR2 SNEGSKA (reference sequence).